The sequence of this T cell receptor beta chain was determined in a study of blood T cells in healthy people across ages. This clonotype was detected ten times or more. Its antigen is not known. Healthy Caucasian individuals from Russia aged 6 to 90 were enrolled as donors. A second PCR, run for roughly 7 to 12 cycles, used a sample-barcoded 5' primer plus a J-beta primer mix. Each CDR3 protein gets one entry after TCRdb re-called the 5' RACE reads with MiXCR. The repertoire has around 1,500,000 distinct CDR3 sequences, about 28% of them found once; the top ten carry over 7%. Study-wide results and caveats: Underestimates were what the diversity estimates from one million T cells were considered to be. Roughly linear declines in TCR beta diversity per million T cells occurred with age. A greater number of naive CD4+ cells and higher diversity distinguished long-lived donors from aged donors.

CDR3 length equals 15 residues. Per germline, CDR1 SGHKS and CDR2 YYEKEE (reference sequence). V was clipped by 0 bases and J by 0 bases, with 8 bases between them. The TCR was taken from a woman aged 25 to 39 in good health. The sample was blood. The chain links TRBV5-5 to TRBJ2-3; D is unresolved. CDR3 nucleotide sequence: TGTGCCAGCAGCTTGGGCCCCCTTAGCACAGATACGCAGTATTTT. It translates to CASSLGPLSTDTQYF. The complete variable domain, with remaining parts taken from reference TRBV5-5 and TRBJ2-3, reads DAGVTQSPTHLIKTRGQQVTLRCSPISGHKSVSWYQQVLGQGPQFIFQYYEKEERGRGNFPDRFSARQFPNYSSELNVNALLLGDSALYLCASSLGPLSTDTQYFGPGTRLTVL.